These 13 T cell receptor beta chains came from one sample sequenced in a study of immune heterogeneity within non-small cell lung tumors. The authors amplified TCR beta CDR3 by multiplex PCR with 32 V and 13 J primers. A single record per CDR3 protein comes from TCRdb applying MiXCR to the multiplex PCR reads. The profile covers thousands of distinct CDR3 sequences, with 22% appearing a single time and 15% to 20% taken by the ten largest. Each sample used 550 to 650 ng of genomic DNA from bulk tumor tissue. Multiple widely separated biopsies were taken from each primary tumor at surgery. These patients got curative surgery after being newly diagnosed with untreated non-small cell lung cancer. The source material was lung tumor tissue. These receptors were obtained from a man in his 60s with non-small cell lung cancer.

This clonotype rates as medium-sized. The rearrangement joins TRBV20-1 to TRBJ2-2, with D perhaps matching TRBD2 (6 bases). Trimming shortened V by 0 bases and J by 5 bases, and 13 bases separated the two germline ends. The CDR3 loop spans 15 amino acids. The germline gives CDR1 DFQATT, CDR2 SNEGSKA (reference sequence). CDR3 in DNA: TGCAGTGCTAGAGATCCTAGCGAGGGGACCGGGGAGCTGTTTTTT. This codes for CSARDPSEGTGELFF.

Of note for this clonotype: This sequence may be a read error, since a much larger clone differs from it by one base. The J gene is TRBJ1-4, the V gene TRBV12-3 or TRBV12-4; D possibly corresponds to TRBD1 (5 bases). The CDR3 is made up of 12 amino acids. The V and J ends lost 8 bases and 10 bases respectively, with 14 bases between them. CDR3 amino acids: CASRQSSGKLFF. The CDR3 nucleotides are TGTGCCAGCCGACAGTCGAGCGGAAAACTGTTTTTT.

To note about this clonotype: This may come from a read error, since a much larger clone is one base off. This chain connects TRBV28 to TRBJ2-2; TRBD1 aligns across 7 bases. The V gene end was trimmed by 6 bases and the J gene end by 5 bases; junction bases not matched to a gene: 15. The CDR3 extends over 17 amino acids. Germline CDR1 MDHEN, CDR2 SYDVKM. As DNA, the CDR3 is TGTGCCAGCAGCCACCTCGTGGGGACAGTGGCAACCGGGGAGCTGTTTTTT. This gives the protein CASSHLVGTVATGELFF.

This clonotype has a count of ten or more. The chain employs TRBV19 and TRBJ2-1, with D tentatively TRBD2 (6 bases). Germline values: CDR1 LNHDA, CDR2 SQIVND (reference sequence). This CDR3 has 13 residues. V gave up 3 bases and J gave up 9 bases, with 12 bases separating them. The CDR3 coding sequence is TGTGCCAGTAGTATTGGCAGGGAGGTTGAGCAGTTCTTC. It is translated as CASSIGREVEQFF.

Within the sample, this clonotype is medium-sized. The chain carries TRBV29-1 and TRBJ2-7; the match to TRBD1 covers 7 bases. The CDR3 is 14 amino acids. Unmatched junction bases numbered 11, after V lost 6 bases and J lost 3 bases. The germline V gene encodes CDR1 SQVTM and CDR2 ANQGSEA. CDR3 bases: TGCAGCGTCCTGGGACAGCAAACCAGCTACGAGCAGTACTTC. Translation gives CSVLGQQTSYEQYF.

In its sample, this clonotype is medium-sized. The chain carries TRBV30 and TRBJ2-7, with 10 nucleotides matching TRBD2. CDR1 is GTSNPN, CDR2 SVGIG, per germline (reference sequence). J was trimmed by 4 bases and V by 0 bases; bases with no gene match: 6. The CDR3 length is 15 residues. CDR3 coding DNA: TGTGCCTGGAGTGTCGGTAGCGGGAGGAGATACGAGCAGTACTTC. Translated, it gives CAWSVGSGRRYEQYF.

Sample share makes this clonotype medium-sized (0.01 to 0.1%). The rearrangement uses TRBV3-1 and TRBJ2-7; TRBD1 aligns across 7 bases. Germline lookup yields CDR1 LGHDT and CDR2 YNNKEL (reference sequence). The trim removed 4 bases at V and 3 bases at J, leaving 12 bases unmatched. This CDR3 is 16 amino acids long. CDR3 coding DNA: TGTGCCAGCAGCCCCGGCTCACCCGGGACAGACTACGAGCAGTACTTC. This translates into CASSPGSPGTDYEQYF.

As concerns this clonotype: This is likely a read error, given that the CDR3 carries no conserved phenylalanine or tryptophan at its end. The chain joins TRBV7-2 to TRBJ2-5; 13 nucleotides match TRBD2. CDR1 SGHTA and CDR2 FQGNSA come from the germline V gene. J gave up 4 bases and V 4 bases, and 6 bases lay outside the gene matches. This CDR3 contains 16 residues. DNA for the CDR3: TGTGCCAGCAGCTCTACCGGGACTAGCGGGATAGAGACCCAGTACATC. Translating it yields CASSSTGTSGIETQYI.

This clonotype was counted ten times or more. The rearrangement uses TRBV5-5 and TRBJ2-1, with 10 positions matching TRBD2. CDR1 is SGHKS and CDR2 is YYEKEE in the germline V gene (reference sequence). The V gene end was trimmed by 2 bases and the J gene end by 3 bases; junction bases not matched to a gene: 11. This CDR3 is built from 18 residues. The CDR3 DNA reads TGTGCCAGCAGCTTTACACTCCCCGGGACTAGCGTCTACAATGAGCAGTTCTTC. It translates to CASSFTLPGTSVYNEQFF.

This clonotype is classed as medium-sized. This chain connects TRBV5-1 to TRBJ2-7; 9 bases map to TRBD2. Germline V gives CDR1 SGHRS, CDR2 YFSETQ. The length of the CDR3 is 14 residues. V gave up 5 bases and J gave up 0 bases; unmatched junction bases: 3. CDR3 in DNA: TGCGCCAGCAGGATTAGCGGGGGCTCCTACGAGCAGTACTTC. Its protein product is CASRISGGSYEQYF.

The chain joins TRBV28 to TRBJ2-1; D is possibly TRBD1 (5 bases). Trimming removed 3 bases from V and 16 bases from J, with 22 bases in between. The CDR3 spans 14 residues. Per the germline V gene, CDR1 is MDHEN and CDR2 is SYDVKM. The CDR3 DNA sequence: TGTGCCAGCAGTTTTTACACAGGAACCAATGAGTATTTCTTC. The encoded protein is CASSFYTGTNEYFF.

By share of the sample, this clonotype is medium-sized. V and J are TRBV6-1 and TRBJ1-2; the D is unclear. In germline, CDR1 is MNHNS, CDR2 SASEGT. Trimming cost V 5 bases and J 2 bases, with 9 bases left between them. This CDR3 region has 13 residues. The CDR3 reads CASSIHPNYGYTF. The DNA of the CDR3 is TGTGCCAGCAGTATACACCCGAACTATGGCTACACCTTC.

This clonotype was counted only a few times. It may be a read error: a sequence one base away is much more abundant. The chain joins TRBV30 to TRBJ1-1, with D possibly TRBD1 on 6 matching bases. This CDR3 is built from 13 residues. Germline CDR1 reads GTSNPN; CDR2 reads SVGIG (reference sequence). V lost 4 bases and J lost 3, with 12 bases in between. CDR3 sequence reads: CAWTSAGDTEAFF. The CDR3 DNA is TGTGCCTGGACCAGCGCAGGGGACACTGAAGCTTTCTTT.